Listed here are 21 T cell receptor beta chains from one sample, sequenced in a study of neurological immune-mediated disorders (dated by TCRdb to between 2019 and 2020). Libraries were made using 5' RACE. The sequencer listed for this sample is Illumina HiSeq 2500. TCRdb reprocessed the public reads (quality trimming at Q25 with fastp, clone calling with MiXCR) and kept in-frame beta chains. Under each unique CDR3 protein, matching rows form one entry showing the most common genes and DNA. For this sample there are 100,000 or so distinct CDR3 sequences; less than 15% appear just once. Of the sample, 5% falls within the top ten clones. The intended sense of this specimen's time point label: longitudinal time-point 2. The material sequenced was PBMCs. The source of these receptors is a female donor with HTLV-1-associated myelopathy (HAM/TSP).

This clonotype was seen repeatedly, ten times or more. The chain uses TRBV5-1 and TRBJ2-7, with TRBD2 matching 7 bases. The junction had 11 bases not matched to a gene; V was cut back by 5 bases and J by 3 bases. The CDR3 consists of 15 residues. CDR1 is SGHRS and CDR2 is YFSETQ in the germline V gene. CDR3: CASSRGGTMDYEQYF. The CDR3 DNA reads as TGCGCCAGCAGTCGCGGCGGGACTATGGACTACGAGCAGTACTTC.

This clonotype showed up many times. The chain has TRBV29-1 and TRBJ2-3; a possible D gene is TRBD1 (5 bases). CDR3 length equals 16 residues. Trimming stripped 5 bases from V and 4 bases from J, with 22 bases between. CDR1 SQVTM and CDR2 ANQGSEA come from the germline V gene. The CDR3 protein is CSVIGFRGAQADTQYF. The CDR3 DNA reads TGCAGCGTTATAGGTTTTAGGGGCGCACAAGCAGATACGCAGTATTTT.

This clonotype was seen a few times. The chain recombines TRBV4-1 with TRBJ2-1; 11 bases line up with TRBD1. CDR3 length equals 19 residues. Looked up from germline, CDR1 is MGHRA and CDR2 is YSYEKL. Trimming removed 1 base from V and 6 bases from J; junction bases left unmatched: 14. The CDR3 DNA reads as TGCGCCAGCAGCCAAGTTTTAAGGCTGAAGGGACAGGGGGGCAATGAGCAGTTCTTC. This translates into CASSQVLRLKGQGGNEQFF.

This clonotype occurred many times. The chain employs TRBV27 and TRBJ2-3, with D possibly being TRBD2 (5 bases). There are 17 residues in the CDR3. V lost 6 bases and J lost 1, with 20 bases in between. Germline values: CDR1 MNHEY, CDR2 SMNVEV (reference sequence). CDR3 DNA: TGTGCCAGCAGAACCGGGATCCTTAGAGTTCGCACAGATACGCAGTATTTT. It specifies CASRTGILRVRTDTQYF.

This clonotype was observed at least ten times. The CDR3 reads CASSPRQGSEAFF. CDR3 nucleotide sequence: TGTGCCAGCAGCCCTCGACAGGGAAGTGAAGCTTTCTTT. The chain links TRBV7-3 to TRBJ1-1, with 7 bases matching TRBD1. V dropped 5 bases and J dropped 7; count of bases not matched to a gene: 7. From germline, CDR1 is SGHTA and CDR2 FQGTGA. The CDR3 runs 13 residues.

This clonotype was counted many times. The J gene is TRBJ1-5, the V gene TRBV5-6, with a weak D call TRBD1 (6 bases). Germline V gene data show CDR1 as SGHDT and CDR2 as YYEEEE. The CDR3 contains 14 residues. Trimming took off 2 bases at V and 8 bases at J, with 14 bases between the two ends. Here the CDR3 reads CASSFSGGSEPQHF. As DNA, the CDR3 is TGTGCCAGCAGCTTCTCCGGGGGCAGCGAGCCCCAGCATTTT.

This clonotype was counted ten times or more. The V and J genes are TRBV24-1 and TRBJ2-3; no firm D call. V was trimmed by 6 bases and J by 0 bases, leaving 9 bases between them. CDR3 size: 14 residues. Germline V gene data show CDR1 as KGHDR and CDR2 as SFDVKD. The CDR3 reads CATSKASSTDTQYF. The CDR3 DNA sequence: TGTGCCACCAGTAAAGCATCTAGCACAGATACGCAGTATTTT.

V gene TRBV6-2 or TRBV6-3 combines with J gene TRBJ2-2; 9 bases are shared with TRBD1. The V segment lost 5 bases and the J segment 7 bases; nucleotides outside the gene matches: 17. This CDR3 comprises 18 residues. Germline V gene data show CDR1 as MNHEY and CDR2 as SVGEGT. The CDR3 loop reads CASSRYSYTGTGNGELFF. DNA for the CDR3: TGTGCCAGCAGTAGATACTCGTACACAGGGACAGGGAACGGGGAGCTGTTTTTT.

DNA for the CDR3: TGTGCCAACTACAGGGGAGGCATCAATCAGCCCCAGCATTTT. Its translation: CANYRGGINQPQHF. The gene calls are TRBV28 and TRBJ1-5; TRBD1 agrees at 7 bases. V dropped 10 bases and J dropped 3; count of bases not matched to a gene: 9. CDR3 size: 14 residues. Per germline, CDR1 MDHEN and CDR2 SYDVKM.

In this sample, this clonotype turned up many times. The gene calls are TRBV28 and TRBJ2-5; D not resolved. This CDR3 contains 12 residues. CDR1 and CDR2 from the germline V gene are MDHEN and SYDVKM. V was pared by 8 bases and J by 5 bases, with 12 bases between. CDR3 nucleotide sequence: TGTGCCAGCTCCGGGTCGATGGAGACCCAGTACTTC. Amino acid sequence: CASSGSMETQYF.

This clonotype was detected only a few times. The chain employs TRBV27 and TRBJ2-3; D is uncertain. The CDR3 length is 14 residues. CDR1 is MNHEY, CDR2 SMNVEV, per germline (reference sequence). V was trimmed by 6 bases and J by 2 bases, leaving 12 bases between them. DNA for the CDR3: TGTGCCAGCAGACTTGACCACTCCACAGATACGCAGTATTTT. As protein: CASRLDHSTDTQYF.

This clonotype has ten or more counts. The chain links TRBV28 to TRBJ2-5; 8 bases line up with TRBD1. Germline CDR1 MDHEN, CDR2 SYDVKM. The CDR3 has 14 amino acids. The V segment lost 6 bases and the J segment 9 bases; nucleotides outside the gene matches: 12. The DNA for the CDR3 is TGTGCCAGCAGGAACCCTGGACGGGGACAGGCCCAGTACTTC. This gives the protein CASRNPGRGQAQYF.

A single count supports this clonotype. V and J are TRBV18 and TRBJ2-1; possibly TRBD1 or TRBD2 for D (5 bases each). The germline CDR1 and CDR2 sequences are KGHSH and LQKENI. The CDR3 sequence is 18 residues long. Trimming removed 3 bases from V and 5 bases from J, with 23 bases in between. CDR3 residues: CASSPPGAARPTHNEQFF. DNA of the CDR3: TGTGCCAGCTCACCTCCCGGGGCAGCTCGACCAACTCACAATGAGCAGTTCTTC. Variable domain in full (rest from reference TRBV18 and TRBJ2-1): NAGVMQNPRHLVRRRGQEARLRCSPMKGHSHVYWYRQLPEEGLKFMVYLQKENIIDESGMPKERFSAEFPKEGPSILRIQQVVRGDSAAYFCASSPPGAARPTHNEQFFGPGTRLTVL.

The sample holds many counts of this clonotype. The V call is TRBV7-3, the J call TRBJ2-2; 8 bases line up with TRBD1. Per germline, CDR1 SGHTA and CDR2 FQGTGA. V was clipped by 5 bases and J by 6 bases; unmatched bases: 8. CDR3 length: 15 residues. The CDR3 sequence: CASSPQGAISGELFF. CDR3 DNA: TGTGCCAGCAGCCCTCAGGGGGCAATCTCCGGGGAGCTGTTTTTT.

The chain is built from TRBV6-5 and TRBJ1-3; D remains ambiguous. This CDR3 comprises 14 residues. The V end was cut by 6 bases, the J end by 2 bases, with 11 bases between. CDR1 MNHEY and CDR2 SVGAGI come from the germline V gene. In nucleotides, the CDR3 is TGTGCCAGCAGCTCCGAGAGAACTGGAAACACCATATATTTT. This translates into CASSSERTGNTIYF.

This clonotype was counted many times. This chain connects TRBV2 to TRBJ2-3; no reliable D call. Between the trimmed V and J ends, which lost 5 bases and 4 bases, there was a span of 13 bases. The CDR3 has 14 residues. Germline CDR1 is SNHLY and CDR2 is FYNNEI. CDR3 sequence (DNA): TGTGCCAGCAGTCTAATGGGCCCTCCAGATACGCAGTATTTT. This gives the protein CASSLMGPPDTQYF.

This clonotype has ten or more counts. The chain couples TRBV5-6 to TRBJ1-5; no clear D gene. CDR1 SGHDT and CDR2 YYEEEE come from the germline V gene. V lost 3 bases and J 3 bases, leaving 13 bases between the germline ends. This CDR3 is 15 amino acids long. Written as DNA, the CDR3 is TGTGCCAGCAGCTATTATAGGACTTTCAATCAGCCCCAGCATTTT. It codes for CASSYYRTFNQPQHF.

This clonotype was found many times. V and J are TRBV6-6 and TRBJ2-2, with TRBD1 as a possible D gene (5 bases). V dropped 6 bases and J dropped 4 bases, with 18 bases sitting between them. This CDR3 comprises 16 residues. CDR1 MNHNY and CDR2 SVGAGI come from the germline V gene (reference sequence). The CDR3 DNA sequence: TGTGCCAGCAGGTCGGCTTCAGGACAACTCACCGGGGAGCTGTTTTTT. Its translation is CASRSASGQLTGELFF.

This clonotype was observed at least ten times. The chain is built from TRBV6-5 and TRBJ2-1, with D uncertain. The CDR3 extends over 11 amino acids. V lost 0 bases to trimming and J lost 6 bases, with 0 bases between them. Germline V gives CDR1 MNHEY, CDR2 SVGAGI. The CDR3 reads CASSYSNEQFF. For the CDR3, the DNA is TGTGCCAGCAGTTACTCCAATGAGCAGTTCTTC.

The chain recombines TRBV29-1 with TRBJ2-3; D is undetermined. This CDR3 spans 12 amino acids. The germline gives CDR1 SQVTM, CDR2 ANQGSEA. V was cut by 5 bases and J by 8 bases, with 14 bases left in between. Written as DNA, the CDR3 is TGCAGCGTTCTCTGGCTAGTTGGTACGCAGTATTTT. Encoded protein: CSVLWLVGTQYF.

Note on this clonotype: A much larger clone lies one base from this, so it may be a read error. This chain uses TRBV7-2 with TRBJ2-3, with TRBD2 matching 7 bases. The CDR3 covers 15 residues. The germline CDR1 and CDR2 sequences are SGHTA and FQGNSA. The CDR3 protein is CANSPGLGATDTQYF. CDR3 bases: TGTGCCAACAGCCCAGGACTAGGGGCCACAGATACGCAGTATTTT.